Shown below are 5 T cell receptor beta chains from a single sample sequenced in a study of regulatory T cells in long-lasting Graves disease. Time point defined: newly diagnosed GD, antithyroid drugs for less than 3 months. There was RNA extracted from PBMCs, and the TCR library was made from it. Library construction for TCR beta used iRepertoire HTBI primers and Arm-PCR of CDR3 regions. TCRdb itself ran the multiplex PCR reads through MiXCR, one entry per CDR3 protein. The table includes 400,000 to 500,000 distinct CDR3 sequences, about 16% detected once. These data were likewise used in another study, on T cells in Graves' hyperthyroidism and ophthalmopathy.

The sequences come from peripheral blood mononuclear cells (PBMCs), collected at new diagnosis, from a patient treated with antithyroid drugs. The receptors derive from a woman aged 18-30 years with Graves disease.

In the case of this clonotype: A read error is possible here, since a much larger clone lies one base away. The chain combines TRBV9 with TRBJ2-7, with 7 bases matching TRBD2. Germline CDR1 SGDLS, CDR2 YYNGEE. CDR3 length: 15 residues. The CDR3 DNA is TGTGTCAGCAGCCGGGACGGCGCCATCGGGGGGGAGCAGTACTTC. Its protein is CVSSRDGAIGGEQYF.

The sample holds a few counts of this clonotype. The chain has TRBV7-3 and TRBJ2-2; D gene unclear. Trimming took off 8 bases at V and 6 bases at J, with 10 bases between the two ends. CDR1 is SGHTA, CDR2 FQGTGA, per germline. The CDR3 spans 12 residues. CDR3 bases: TGTGCCAGCGGTCTCCGGGCCGGGGAGCTGTTTTTT. Translating gives CASGLRAGELFF.

The V gene is TRBV24-1, the J gene TRBJ2-4; weak D call: TRBD2 (5 bases). Germline assignment: CDR1 KGHDR and CDR2 SFDVKD. This CDR3 spans 15 amino acids. The V end lost 7 bases, the J end lost 0 bases, and 12 bases lay between the germline ends. The CDR3 nucleotides are TGTGCCACCAGGGGTGCCCGGGGAGCCAAAAACATTCAGTACTTC. Amino acid sequence: CATRGARGAKNIQYF.

This clonotype was seen ten or more times. The J gene is TRBJ1-5, the V gene TRBV15, with D perhaps matching TRBD1 (6 bases). Deletions cut 5 bases from V and 4 bases from J, with 27 bases between. The CDR3 contains 19 residues. Germline values: CDR1 LNHNV, CDR2 YYDKDF (reference sequence). In nucleotides, the CDR3 is TGTGCCACCAGCTCCCTGGAGGGAACAGGGCCAAACCCTAATCAGCCCCAGCATTTT. Protein product: CATSSLEGTGPNPNQPQHF. Combining the CDR3 with reference TRBV15 and TRBJ1-5 gives the whole variable domain DAMVIQNPRYQVTQFGKPVTLSCSQTLNHNVMYWYQQKSSQAPKLLFHYYDKDFNNEADTPDNFQSRRPNTSFCFLDIRSPGLGDTAMYLCATSSLEGTGPNPNQPQHFGDGTRLSIL.

This clonotype was picked up many times. The chain uses TRBV20-1 and TRBJ2-3, with 10 bases fitting TRBD2. V shed 6 bases and J 6 bases; nucleotides not matched to a gene: 15. CDR3 length: 16 amino acids. Germline assignment: CDR1 DFQATT and CDR2 SNEGSKA (reference sequence). The CDR3, as DNA: TGCAGTGCCACAGGGTGGGCTAGCGGGAGAAAGGATACGCAGTATTTT. It encodes CSATGWASGRKDTQYF.